Listed below are T cell receptor beta chains from one sample, sequenced in a study of shared clonotypes between healthy human individuals. Measured with immunoSEQ multiplex PCR; TCRdb has only the in-frame clones, and not every one. The sample holds 2.3 million or so clones, approximately 95% seen once. The sample consisted of naive CD4+ T cells from PBMCs. The source is a man in his late teens or twenties in good health. Some clones in this sample may be carry-over from other donors' samples. CDR3s include the opening cysteine and the closing phenylalanine or tryptophan. The D gene is left open where the match is weak. Some rows have no size entry. The others give once, few or many, or a class for an expanded clone.

-	TRBJ2-1	TRBV28	14	once	CASSFYSSYNEQFF	TGTGCCAGCAGTTTTTACAGCTCCTACAATGAGCAGTTCTTC
-	TRBJ2-5	TRBV7-6	13	-	CASSFSQGETQYF	TGTGCCAGCAGCTTTTCACAGGGAGAGACCCAGTACTTC
TRBD1	TRBJ2-6	TRBV18	16	-	CASSPPQGAGANVLTF	TGTGCCAGCTCACCCCCACAGGGGGCTGGGGCCAACGTCCTGACTTTC
-	TRBJ1-5	TRBV27	13	-	CAGLRVGGQPQHF	TGTGCCGGCCTGCGGGTCGGGGGTCAGCCCCAGCATTTT
-	TRBJ1-5	TRBV28	14	once	CANSDGNSNQPQHF	TGTGCCAACTCGGACGGTAATAGCAATCAGCCCCAGCATTTT
-	TRBJ2-5	TRBV7-6	14	once	CASSPWTSQETQYF	TGTGCCAGCAGCCCCTGGACTTCCCAGGAGACCCAGTACTTC
-	TRBJ1-4	TRBV15	13	-	CATSNPPGEKLFF	TGTGCCACCAGCAACCCTCCGGGGGAAAAACTGTTTTTT
-	TRBJ2-7	TRBV6-6	13	-	CASSKDYPYEQYF	TGTGCCAGCAGTAAGGACTATCCCTACGAGCAGTACTTC
TRBD2	TRBJ2-7	TRBV28	15	-	CASSNTLIAGYEQYF	TGTGCCAGCAGTAACACGCTGATAGCGGGTTACGAGCAGTACTTC
-	TRBJ1-2	TRBV11-2	13	-	CASSSEGVGGYTF	TGTGCCAGCAGCTCTGAAGGCGTTGGGGGCTACACCTTC
-	TRBJ1-1	TRBV29-1	12	-	CSVEDSQGRAFF	TGCAGCGTTGAAGATAGTCAAGGGAGAGCTTTCTTT
-	TRBJ2-1	TRBV7-2	16	-	CASSLATNPPRNEQFF	TGTGCCAGCAGCTTAGCGACTAATCCTCCTCGAAATGAGCAGTTCTTC
-	TRBJ2-1	TRBV27	17	-	CASTSTPGLIFDNEQFF	TGTGCCAGCACCTCGACCCCGGGACTGATTTTTGACAATGAGCAGTTCTTC
-	TRBJ2-3	TRBV5-1	14	-	CASNVWGPTDTQYF	TGCGCCAGCAATGTTTGGGGACCCACAGATACGCAGTATTTT
TRBD1	TRBJ1-5	TRBV19	15	-	CASTNTGVWSQPQHF	TGTGCCAGTACCAACACAGGGGTGTGGAGCCAGCCCCAGCATTTT
-	TRBJ2-7	TRBV18	14	-	CASSVGLTTYEQYF	TGTGCCAGCTCAGTCGGACTTACTACCTACGAGCAGTACTTC
-	TRBJ1-1	TRBV19	15	-	CASSIRSRAGPEAFF	TGTGCCAGTAGTATAAGGAGTCGGGCAGGGCCTGAAGCTTTCTTT
TRBD1	TRBJ2-2	TRBV5-8	14	once	CASTLEGATGELFF	TGTGCCAGCACCCTTGAGGGGGCAACCGGGGAGCTGTTTTTT
-	TRBJ1-1	TRBV5-1	14	-	CASSPTLMNTEAFF	TGCGCCAGCAGTCCCACACTTATGAACACTGAAGCTTTCTTT
TRBD1	TRBJ2-7	TRBV25-1	13	-	CASGEQGTYEQYF	TGTGCCAGCGGGGAACAGGGGACCTACGAGCAGTACTTC
-	TRBJ1-4	TRBV29-1	15	-	CSAPEDKGGNEKLFF	TGCAGCGCGCCGGAAGACAAGGGGGGTAATGAAAAACTGTTTTTT
TRBD1	TRBJ1-1	TRBV28	13	few	CASSRRGEGAPFF	TGTGCCAGCAGTCGCCGAGGGGAGGGGGCTCCTTTCTTT
TRBD1	TRBJ1-3	TRBV6-5	15	-	CASRSTGGIGNTIYF	TGTGCCAGCAGGTCCACAGGGGGCATTGGAAACACCATATATTTT
TRBD2	TRBJ2-2	TRBV5-1	15	-	CASSRTSGPTGELFF	TGCGCCAGCAGTCGAACTAGCGGTCCCACCGGGGAGCTGTTTTTT
-	TRBJ1-3	TRBV9	15	once	CASSGAVPSGNTIYF	TGTGCCAGCAGCGGGGCGGTACCCTCTGGAAACACCATATATTTT
TRBD1	TRBJ1-1	TRBV28	15	-	CASSSSGTGGTEAFF	TGTGCCAGCAGTAGCTCCGGGACAGGGGGCACTGAAGCTTTCTTT
-	TRBJ1-1	TRBV7-9	13	-	CASSLQGGTEAFF	TGTGCCAGCAGCTTACAGGGCGGAACTGAAGCTTTCTTT
-	TRBJ1-2	TRBV6-1	15	-	CASSEALPGFYGYTF	TGTGCCAGCAGTGAAGCGCTTCCAGGGTTCTATGGCTACACCTTC
TRBD1	TRBJ2-7	TRBV11-2	15	once	CASSQRTDRGHEQYF	TGTGCCAGCAGCCAACGAACCGACAGGGGCCACGAGCAGTACTTC
TRBD1	TRBJ1-4	TRBV9	14	-	CASSARQGGEKLFF	TGTGCCAGCAGCGCAAGACAGGGTGGTGAAAAACTGTTTTTT
-	TRBJ2-1	TRBV28	17	-	CASSLGGASSSYNEQFF	TGTGCCAGCAGTTTGGGCGGGGCATCCAGCTCCTACAATGAGCAGTTCTTC
-	TRBJ2-1	TRBV25-1	15	-	CASSEYSPLAQEQFF	TGTGCCAGCAGTGAATATTCCCCCCTAGCACAGGAGCAGTTCTTC
-	TRBJ2-7	TRBV11-2	15	-	CASSPLQGGVYEQYF	TGTGCCAGCAGCCCCCTGCAAGGGGGAGTGTACGAGCAGTACTTC
TRBD2	TRBJ2-1	TRBV7-9	14	-	CASSLGTSGREQFF	TGTGCCAGCAGCTTAGGGACTAGCGGGAGGGAGCAGTTCTTC
TRBD2	TRBJ2-1	TRBV5-1	17	-	CASSRPGLAGGPGEQFF	TGCGCCAGCAGCCGACCAGGGCTAGCGGGAGGGCCGGGGGAGCAGTTCTTC
TRBD2	TRBJ2-1	TRBV5-6	18	-	CASSLASGRAISYNEQFF	TGTGCCAGCAGCTTGGCAAGCGGGAGGGCCATCTCCTACAATGAGCAGTTCTTC
-	TRBJ2-3	TRBV19	17	-	CASSIGGADIGTDTQYF	TGTGCCAGTAGTATAGGGGGGGCGGATATAGGCACAGATACGCAGTATTTT
TRBD2	TRBJ2-1	TRBV19	15	-	CASSVGLAGGNEQFF	TGTGCCAGTAGCGTAGGACTAGCGGGAGGCAATGAGCAGTTCTTC
-	TRBJ2-3	TRBV4-1	14	-	CASSQSLGTDTQYF	TGCGCCAGCAGCCAGTCCCTGGGCACAGATACGCAGTATTTT
TRBD1	TRBJ1-2	TRBV27	16	-	CASSLGRDRVANGYTF	TGTGCCAGCAGTTTGGGACGGGACAGGGTGGCGAATGGCTACACCTTC
TRBD1	TRBJ2-7	TRBV11-1	16	once	CASSPGGTGHYYEQYF	TGTGCCAGCAGCCCAGGGGGGACAGGGCACTACTACGAGCAGTACTTC
TRBD1	TRBJ1-4	TRBV29-1	15	-	CSVERGQGLNEKLFF	TGCAGCGTTGAAAGGGGACAGGGCCTTAATGAAAAACTGTTTTTT
-	TRBJ1-2	TRBV5-1	15	-	CASSPEGQGLYGYTF	TGCGCCAGCAGCCCCGAGGGTCAGGGCCTCTATGGCTACACCTTC
-	TRBJ2-3	TRBV4-1	17	-	CASSLPGSYRGTDTQYF	TGCGCCAGCAGCCTCCCGGGGTCATACAGAGGGACAGATACGCAGTATTTT
-	TRBJ1-2	TRBV28	13	-	CASSLMRQGGYTF	TGTGCCAGCAGCCTTATGCGCCAGGGGGGCTACACCTTC
-	TRBJ1-3	TRBV10-3	14	-	CAIRAGATGNTIYF	TGTGCCATCAGGGCCGGGGCGACTGGAAACACCATATATTTT
-	TRBJ2-7	TRBV14	13	-	CASSQVLGGEQYF	TGTGCCAGCAGCCAAGTATTAGGGGGCGAGCAGTACTTC
-	TRBJ1-6	TRBV28	15	-	CASSPVGLGNSPLHF	TGTGCCAGCAGCCCTGTAGGGCTGGGGAATTCACCCCTCCACTTT
-	TRBJ2-7	TRBV5-5	12	-	CASSPYSYEQYF	TGTGCCAGCAGCCCGTATAGTTACGAGCAGTACTTC
-	TRBJ1-6	TRBV6-1	12	-	CASSRQNSPLHF	TGTGCCAGCAGTCGACAGAATTCACCCCTCCACTTT
TRBD1	TRBJ1-5	TRBV4-3	15	-	CASSQGPPGGQPQHF	TGCGCCAGCAGCCAAGGCCCCCCAGGGGGGCAGCCCCAGCATTTT
TRBD1	TRBJ1-2	TRBV30	12	-	CACTRGRDGYTF	TGTGCCTGTACCAGGGGGCGGGATGGCTACACCTTC
TRBD2	TRBJ2-3	TRBV5-1	18	-	CASSSIPLAGGGTDTQYF	TGCGCCAGCAGCTCCATCCCACTAGCGGGCGGGGGCACAGATACGCAGTATTTT
-	TRBJ2-7	TRBV11-3	18	-	CASSLNAGQLDPYYEQYF	TGTGCCAGCAGCTTAAACGCGGGACAGTTAGATCCGTACTACGAGCAGTACTTC
TRBD2	TRBJ2-7	TRBV28	14	-	CASSFEREEAEQYF	TGTGCCAGCAGTTTCGAGCGGGAGGAGGCCGAGCAGTACTTC